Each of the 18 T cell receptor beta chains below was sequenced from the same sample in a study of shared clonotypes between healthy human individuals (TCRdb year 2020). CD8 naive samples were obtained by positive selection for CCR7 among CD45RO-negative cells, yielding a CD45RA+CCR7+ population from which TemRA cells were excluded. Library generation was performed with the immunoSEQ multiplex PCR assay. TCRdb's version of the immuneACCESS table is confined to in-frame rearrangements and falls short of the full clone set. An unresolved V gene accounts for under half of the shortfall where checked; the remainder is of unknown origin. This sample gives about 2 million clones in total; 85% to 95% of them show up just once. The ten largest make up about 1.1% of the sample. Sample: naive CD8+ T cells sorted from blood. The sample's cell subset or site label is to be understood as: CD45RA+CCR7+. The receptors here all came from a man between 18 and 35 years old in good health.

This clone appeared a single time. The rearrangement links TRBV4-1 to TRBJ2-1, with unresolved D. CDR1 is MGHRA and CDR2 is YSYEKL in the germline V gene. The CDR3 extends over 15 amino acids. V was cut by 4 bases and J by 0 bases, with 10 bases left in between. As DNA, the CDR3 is TGCGCCAGCAGCCCCCTCAGGAGCTCCTACAATGAGCAGTTCTTC. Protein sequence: CASSPLRSSYNEQFF.

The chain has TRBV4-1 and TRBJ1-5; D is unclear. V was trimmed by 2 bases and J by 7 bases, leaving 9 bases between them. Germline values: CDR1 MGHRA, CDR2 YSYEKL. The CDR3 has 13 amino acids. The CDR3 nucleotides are TGCGCCAGCAGCCAATACAGTACGCAGCCCCAGCATTTT. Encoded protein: CASSQYSTQPQHF.

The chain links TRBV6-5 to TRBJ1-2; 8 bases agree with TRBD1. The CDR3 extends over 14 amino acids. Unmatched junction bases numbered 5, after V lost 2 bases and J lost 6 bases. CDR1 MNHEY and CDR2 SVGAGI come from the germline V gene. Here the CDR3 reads CASSYPGQAHGYTF. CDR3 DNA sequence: TGTGCCAGCAGTTACCCGGGACAGGCCCATGGCTACACCTTC.

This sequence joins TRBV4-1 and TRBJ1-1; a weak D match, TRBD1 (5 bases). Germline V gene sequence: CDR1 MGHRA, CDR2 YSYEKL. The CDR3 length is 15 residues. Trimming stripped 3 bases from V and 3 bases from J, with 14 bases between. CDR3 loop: CASSQEDIPYTEAFF. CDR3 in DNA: TGCGCCAGCAGCCAGGAGGACATACCCTACACTGAAGCTTTCTTT.

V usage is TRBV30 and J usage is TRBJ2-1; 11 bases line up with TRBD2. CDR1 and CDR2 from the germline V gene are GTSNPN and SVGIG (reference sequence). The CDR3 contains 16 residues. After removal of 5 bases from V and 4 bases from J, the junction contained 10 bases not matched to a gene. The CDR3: CAWGAGLAEFYNEQFF. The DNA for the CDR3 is TGTGCCTGGGGTGCGGGACTAGCGGAATTTTACAATGAGCAGTTCTTC.

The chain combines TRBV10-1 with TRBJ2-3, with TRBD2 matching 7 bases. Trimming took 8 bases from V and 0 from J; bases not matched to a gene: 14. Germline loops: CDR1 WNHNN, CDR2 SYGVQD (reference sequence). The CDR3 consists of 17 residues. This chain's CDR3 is CASGGWERGLSTDTQYF. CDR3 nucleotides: TGCGCCAGCGGGGGATGGGAGCGGGGCCTTAGCACAGATACGCAGTATTTT.

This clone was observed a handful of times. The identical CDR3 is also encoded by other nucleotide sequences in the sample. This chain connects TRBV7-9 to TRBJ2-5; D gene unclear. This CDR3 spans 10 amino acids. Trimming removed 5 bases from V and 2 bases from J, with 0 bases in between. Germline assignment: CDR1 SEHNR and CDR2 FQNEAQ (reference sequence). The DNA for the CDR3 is TGTGCCAGCAGCCAAGAGACCCAGTACTTC. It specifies CASSQETQYF.

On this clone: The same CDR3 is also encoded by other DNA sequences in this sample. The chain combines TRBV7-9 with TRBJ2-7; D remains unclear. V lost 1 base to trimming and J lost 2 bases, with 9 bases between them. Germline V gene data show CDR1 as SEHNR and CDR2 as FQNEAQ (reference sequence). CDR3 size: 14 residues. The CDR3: CASSLVGAAYEQYF. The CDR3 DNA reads TGTGCCAGCAGCTTAGTTGGCGCGGCCTACGAGCAGTACTTC.

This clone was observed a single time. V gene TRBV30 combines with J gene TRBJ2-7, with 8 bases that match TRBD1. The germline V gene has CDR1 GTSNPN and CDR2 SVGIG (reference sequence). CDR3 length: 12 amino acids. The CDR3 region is CGTGTGGYEQYF. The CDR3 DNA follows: TGTGGCACCGGGACAGGTGGCTACGAGCAGTACTTC.

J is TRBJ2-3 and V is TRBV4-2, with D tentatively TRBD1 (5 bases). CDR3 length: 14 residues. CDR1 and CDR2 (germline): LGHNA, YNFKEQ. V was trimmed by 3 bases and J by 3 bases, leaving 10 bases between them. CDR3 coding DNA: TGTGCCAGCAGCCATCCGCGACAGACAGATACGCAGTATTTT. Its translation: CASSHPRQTDTQYF.

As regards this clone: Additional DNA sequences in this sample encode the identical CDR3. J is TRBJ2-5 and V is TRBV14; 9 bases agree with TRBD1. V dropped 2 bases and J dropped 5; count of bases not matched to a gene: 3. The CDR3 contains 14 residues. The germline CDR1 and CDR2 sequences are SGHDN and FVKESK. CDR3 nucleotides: TGTGCCAGCAGCCAAACAGGGGGCCAGGAGACCCAGTACTTC. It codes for CASSQTGGQETQYF.

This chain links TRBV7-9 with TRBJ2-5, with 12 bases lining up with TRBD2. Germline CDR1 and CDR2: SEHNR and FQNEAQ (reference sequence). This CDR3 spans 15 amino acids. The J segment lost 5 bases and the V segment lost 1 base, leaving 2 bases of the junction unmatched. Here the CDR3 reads CASSLGLAGDETQYF. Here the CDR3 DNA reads TGTGCCAGCAGCTTAGGACTAGCGGGGGATGAGACCCAGTACTTC.

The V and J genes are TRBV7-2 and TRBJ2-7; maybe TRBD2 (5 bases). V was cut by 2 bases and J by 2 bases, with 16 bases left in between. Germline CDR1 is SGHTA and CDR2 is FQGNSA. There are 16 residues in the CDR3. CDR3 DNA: TGTGCCAGCAGCTTACTATATGGGGAGCGAACCTACGAGCAGTACTTC. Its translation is CASSLLYGERTYEQYF.

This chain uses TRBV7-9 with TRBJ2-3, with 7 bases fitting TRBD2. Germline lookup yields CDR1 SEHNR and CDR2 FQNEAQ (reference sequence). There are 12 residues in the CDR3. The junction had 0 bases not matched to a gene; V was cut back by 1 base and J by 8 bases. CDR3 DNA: TGTGCCAGCAGCTTAGGGGAGGGTACGCAGTATTTT. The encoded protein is CASSLGEGTQYF.

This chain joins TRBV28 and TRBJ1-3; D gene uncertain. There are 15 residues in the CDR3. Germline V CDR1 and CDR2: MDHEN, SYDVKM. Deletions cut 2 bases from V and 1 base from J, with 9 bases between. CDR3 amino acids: CASSLTAYSGNTIYF. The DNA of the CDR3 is TGTGCCAGCAGTTTAACAGCCTATTCTGGAAACACCATATATTTT.

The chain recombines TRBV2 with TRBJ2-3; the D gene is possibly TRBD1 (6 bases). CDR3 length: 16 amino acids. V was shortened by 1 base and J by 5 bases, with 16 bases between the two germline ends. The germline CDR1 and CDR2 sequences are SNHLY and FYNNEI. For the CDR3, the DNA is TGTGCCAGCAGTGAAGGGTACGAGGGGGTAGAAGATACGCAGTATTTT. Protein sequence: CASSEGYEGVEDTQYF.

CDR3 nucleotide sequence: TGTGCCAGCAGTCCTTATACAGGGGGTCCAGATGAAAAACTGTTTTTT. It translates to CASSPYTGGPDEKLFF. This sequence joins TRBV28 and TRBJ1-4, with TRBD1 identical over 8 bases. This CDR3 is 16 amino acids long. Trimming at V came to 5 bases and at J to 6 bases, leaving 11 bases not matched to a gene. Germline values: CDR1 MDHEN, CDR2 SYDVKM. Full variable domain (missing parts from reference TRBV28 and TRBJ1-4): DVKVTQSSRYLVKRTGEKVFLECVQDMDHENMFWYRQDPGLGLRLIYFSYDVKMKEKGDIPEGYSVSREKKERFSLILESASTNQTSMYLCASSPYTGGPDEKLFFGSGTQLSVL.

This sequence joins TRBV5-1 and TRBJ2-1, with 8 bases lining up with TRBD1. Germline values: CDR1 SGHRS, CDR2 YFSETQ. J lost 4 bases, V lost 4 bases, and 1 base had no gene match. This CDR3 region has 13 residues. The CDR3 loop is CASSQGAYNEQFF. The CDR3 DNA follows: TGCGCCAGCAGCCAGGGGGCTTACAATGAGCAGTTCTTC. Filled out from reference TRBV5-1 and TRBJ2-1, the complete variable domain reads KAGVTQTPRYLIKTRGQQVTLSCSPISGHRSVSWYQQTPGQGLQFLFEYFSETQRNKGNFPGRFSGRQFSNSRSEMNVSTLELGDSALYLCASSQGAYNEQFFGPGTRLTVL.